Below are 14 T cell receptor beta chains sequenced from a single sample in a study of blood T cell repertoires in COVID-19. Method: immunoSEQ multiplex PCR; TCRdb's copy keeps in-frame clones and lacks some. There are 300,000 or so clones in the sample; approximately 90% occur only once, and about 4% lies in the top ten. Sequencing input: peripheral blood. These receptors were obtained from a woman in her thirties or forties with acute or convalescent COVID-19.

The sample holds one count of this clone. V gene TRBV19 combines with J gene TRBJ1-4, with D tentatively TRBD1 (6 bases). The CDR3 has 18 residues. V shed 4 bases and J shed 5 bases, with 23 bases lying between them. The germline gives CDR1 LNHDA, CDR2 SQIVND (reference sequence). The DNA of the CDR3 is TGTGCCAGTAGTACCAACTGGCTAAGGGGGAACCTCAATGAAAAACTGTTTTTT. Its protein product is CASSTNWLRGNLNEKLFF.

This rearrangement joins TRBV27 to TRBJ1-2, with 9 bases fitting TRBD1. The V segment lost 5 bases and the J segment 4 bases; nucleotides outside the gene matches: 11. Germline V lookup: CDR1 MNHEY, CDR2 SMNVEV (reference sequence). This CDR3 is built from 16 residues. The CDR3 sequence is CASSTRTGDRVYGYTF. The CDR3, as DNA: TGTGCCAGCAGTACTCGGACAGGGGATAGGGTCTATGGCTACACCTTC.

The DNA for the CDR3 is TGTGCCAGCAGCCTGGACAGGGGTTATGGCTACACCTTC. This translates into CASSLDRGYGYTF. The chain carries TRBV7-2 and TRBJ1-2, with 9 bases that match TRBD1. V gave up 5 bases and J gave up 5 bases; unmatched junction bases: 3. This CDR3 spans 13 amino acids. CDR1 is SGHTA, CDR2 FQGNSA, per germline.

This chain joins TRBV2 and TRBJ1-1; D possibly corresponds to TRBD1 (6 bases). Germline V CDR1 and CDR2: SNHLY, FYNNEI. Trimming shortened V by 6 bases and J by 1 base, and 12 bases separated the two germline ends. This CDR3 is 14 amino acids long. The CDR3 DNA follows: TGTGCCAGCAGACCACAGGGCCCGAACACTGAAGCTTTCTTT. It codes for CASRPQGPNTEAFF.

The table lists this clone with a few counts. This chain connects TRBV21-1 to TRBJ1-2; the listed D gene, TRBD1, was not tested against the DNA. TRBV21-1 has pseudogene status. CDR3 length: 14 amino acids. In DNA form, the CDR3 reads TGTGCCAGCAGCAAACGAGGAAGGGGGTATGGCTACACCTTC. Translated, it gives CASSKRGRGYGYTF.

J is TRBJ2-2 and V is TRBV6-1, with unresolved D. V lost 2 bases and J 3 bases, leaving 4 bases between the germline ends. Germline CDR1 MNHNS, CDR2 SASEGT. This CDR3 comprises 13 residues. This CDR3 is CASSEIDTGELFF. CDR3 DNA: TGTGCCAGCAGTGAAATCGACACCGGGGAGCTGTTTTTT.

The chain combines TRBV27 with TRBJ2-2; D perhaps matches TRBD1 (5 bases). Germline CDR1 MNHEY, CDR2 SMNVEV (reference sequence). CDR3 size: 12 residues. Trimming left V 10 bases short and J 8 bases short, with 14 bases between. The CDR3 DNA reads as TGTGCCACCCGGACACCTCAGGGGGAGCTGTTTTTT. This gives the protein CATRTPQGELFF.

The chain joins TRBV9 to TRBJ2-5, with 7 bases lining up with TRBD2. The CDR3 sequence is 15 residues long. Germline lookup yields CDR1 SGDLS and CDR2 YYNGEE. V lost 6 bases and J lost 0; bases outside the gene matches: 8. This CDR3 reads CASTGGTINQETQYF. DNA of the CDR3: TGTGCCAGCACGGGCGGGACTATAAACCAAGAGACCCAGTACTTC.

The J gene is TRBJ2-4, the V gene TRBV11-2, with D perhaps TRBD1 (6 bases). This CDR3 comprises 17 residues. Germline lookup yields CDR1 SGHAT and CDR2 FQNNGV. Trimming took 0 bases from V and 0 from J, leaving 12 bases between them. CDR3 residues: CASSLEGQSVAKNIQYF. CDR3 DNA sequence: TGTGCCAGCAGCTTAGAAGGACAGTCTGTAGCCAAAAACATTCAGTACTTC.

This chain uses TRBV29-1 with TRBJ1-4; 7 bases fit TRBD1. CDR3 length equals 16 residues. Germline values: CDR1 SQVTM, CDR2 ANQGSEA. The J segment lost 3 bases and the V segment lost 1 base, leaving 8 bases of the junction unmatched. In DNA form, the CDR3 reads TGCAGCGTTGAAGTGGGGCAGGGGGTGGCTAATGAAAAACTGTTTTTT. Translated, it gives CSVEVGQGVANEKLFF.

In its sample, this clone was seen once. CDR3 DNA: TGTGCCAGCAGCTCCGGGGGAAGGGAGCAGTTCTTC. As protein: CASSSGGREQFF. The chain joins TRBV9 to TRBJ2-1, with D tentatively TRBD2 (6 bases). V lost 4 bases and J lost 10, with 12 bases in between. The CDR3 runs 12 residues. Germline V gene lookup returns CDR1 SGDLS and CDR2 YYNGEE.

Turning to this clone: One end of the junction is discordant with germline, which a read error may explain. CDR3 DNA sequence: TGTGCCTGGAGTAAGGACAGGATGAGGGGGATCGTATTT. It is translated as CAWSKDRMRGIVF. The gene calls are TRBV30 and TRBJ1-4, with TRBD1 identical over 7 bases. CDR3 length equals 13 residues. The germline gives CDR1 GTSNPN, CDR2 SVGIG (reference sequence).

The chain links TRBV11-3 to TRBJ1-6; TRBD1 matches 7 bases. The CDR3 extends over 13 amino acids. The V and J ends lost 6 bases and 8 bases, in that order; junction bases with no gene match: 4. Germline CDR1 and CDR2: SGHNT and YENEEA. CDR3: CASSQGGDSPLHF. DNA of the CDR3: TGTGCCAGCAGTCAGGGGGGAGATTCACCCCTCCACTTT.

The chain joins TRBV6-5 to TRBJ2-1; 8 bases map to TRBD2. The CDR3 loop spans 13 amino acids. V lost 6 bases, J lost 6 bases, and 4 bases stayed unmatched. Germline V gene data show CDR1 as MNHEY and CDR2 as SVGAGI. This CDR3 reads CASRLAATNEQFF. CDR3 nucleotide sequence: TGTGCCAGCAGACTAGCGGCAACCAATGAGCAGTTCTTC.